Presented here are 32 T cell receptor beta chains from one specimen sequenced in a study of shared clonotypes between healthy human individuals. The repertoire was sequenced with immunoSEQ multiplex PCR; TCRdb's copy has only in-frame clones and lacks some. The repertoire holds some 1,600,000 clones, with approximately 98% as singletons. Source material: naive CD4+ T cells sorted from blood. The subset denotes: CD45RA+ positively selected. The receptor source for this set is a man younger than 40 in good health.

The chain combines TRBV7-9 with TRBJ2-2; 7 nucleotides line up with TRBD2. With V trimmed by 5 bases and J by 0 bases, 9 bases remained unmatched. CDR3 length: 17 amino acids. Germline CDR1 SEHNR, CDR2 FQNEAQ (reference sequence). The CDR3 here is CASSLLIAGPNTGELFF. For the CDR3, the DNA is TGTGCCAGCAGCCTTCTCATAGCGGGCCCGAACACCGGGGAGCTGTTTTTT.

The chain combines TRBV7-8 with TRBJ2-3; TRBD2 aligns across 9 bases. The J segment lost 4 bases and the V segment lost 5 bases, leaving 19 bases of the junction unmatched. The germline CDR1 and CDR2 sequences are SGHVS and FQNEAQ. This CDR3 has 19 residues. The CDR3 sequence is CASSPSLLLPAGGSDTQYF. The CDR3 bases are TGTGCCAGCAGCCCAAGTCTCCTGTTGCCAGCGGGAGGTTCAGATACGCAGTATTTT. The full variable domain, rest sourced from reference TRBV7-8 and TRBJ2-3, is GAGVSQSPRYKVAKRGQDVALRCDPISGHVSLFWYQQALGQGPEFLTYFQNEAQLDKSGLPSDRFFAERPEGSVSTLKIQRTQQEDSAVYLCASSPSLLLPAGGSDTQYFGPGTRLTVL.

The chain employs TRBV14 and TRBJ2-3; 8 bases are shared with TRBD2. With 5 bases clipped from V and 2 bases from J, the junction kept 6 bases outside the gene matches. There are 15 residues in the CDR3. Germline CDR1 and CDR2: SGHDN and FVKESK. The CDR3 region is CASSLKAGVTDTQYF. DNA of the CDR3: TGTGCCAGCAGCTTAAAAGCGGGAGTCACAGATACGCAGTATTTT. Based on the CDR3 plus reference TRBV14 and TRBJ2-3, the full variable domain is EAGVTQFPSHSVIEKGQTVTLRCDPISGHDNLYWYRRVMGKEIKFLLHFVKESKQDESGMPNNRFLAERTGGTYSTLKVQPAELEDSGVYFCASSLKAGVTDTQYFGPGTRLTVL.

The V and J genes are TRBV7-2 and TRBJ1-3; the D gene is possibly TRBD1 (5 bases). Between the trimmed V and J ends, which lost 2 bases and 2 bases, there was a span of 10 bases. The germline V gene encodes CDR1 SGHTA and CDR2 FQGNSA. The CDR3 is 15 residues long. The CDR3 nucleotides are TGTGCCAGCAGCTTATCAGGGACGGCTGGAAACACCATATATTTT. This sequence encodes CASSLSGTAGNTIYF.

The rearrangement uses TRBV10-1 and TRBJ2-7; D could derive from TRBD1 or TRBD2 (5 bases each). The V end lost 2 bases, the J end lost 3 bases, and 17 bases lay between the germline ends. Germline CDR1 WNHNN, CDR2 SYGVQD (reference sequence). This CDR3 has 16 amino acids. The CDR3 spells CASSEEGSPTLYEQYF. CDR3 DNA: TGCGCCAGCAGTGAGGAGGGGTCTCCGACCCTCTACGAGCAGTACTTC.

CDR3 residues: CASSLGPSGSGETQYF. CDR3 DNA: TGCGCCAGCAGCTTGGGGCCTAGCGGGAGTGGAGAGACCCAGTACTTC. The chain recombines TRBV5-1 with TRBJ2-5; 10 bases map to TRBD2. The germline V gene has CDR1 SGHRS and CDR2 YFSETQ. V trimming: 0 bases; J trimming: 4 bases; junction bases outside the gene matches: 6. The CDR3 length is 16 residues.

This rearrangement joins TRBV19 to TRBJ2-1; 10 positions match TRBD1. The junction had 5 bases not matched to a gene; V was cut back by 4 bases and J by 8 bases. There are 14 residues in the CDR3. Germline assignment: CDR1 LNHDA and CDR2 SQIVND (reference sequence). The CDR3 coding sequence is TGTGCCAGTAGTAGCGGGACAGGGGTGTATGAGCAGTTCTTC. Amino acids: CASSSGTGVYEQFF. The full variable domain, with the rest looked up from reference TRBV19 and TRBJ2-1, is DGGITQSPKYLFRKEGQNVTLSCEQNLNHDAMYWYRQDPGQGLRLIYYSQIVNDFQKGDIAEGYSVSREKKESFPLTVTSAQKNPTAFYLCASSSGTGVYEQFFGPGTRLTVL.

On this clone: The same CDR3 also results from other DNA sequences found in this sample. This sequence joins TRBV25-1 and TRBJ1-1; D unclear. The length of the CDR3 is 13 residues. Trimming pared 0 bases from V and 4 bases from J, leaving 6 bases between. CDR1 MGHDK and CDR2 SYGVNS come from the germline V gene. Here the CDR3 DNA reads TGTGCCAGCAGTGAATATGTAGGCACTGAAGCTTTCTTT. Encoded protein: CASSEYVGTEAFF.

This rearrangement joins TRBV28 to TRBJ1-2; 8 nucleotides align to TRBD1. CDR3 length equals 17 residues. Looked up from germline, CDR1 is MDHEN and CDR2 is SYDVKM. V trimming: 6 bases; J trimming: 6 bases; junction bases outside the gene matches: 18. The CDR3 nucleotides are TGTGCCAGCAGACCAGAACAGGGGGTCAAAGCTTATAATGGCTACACCTTC. This translates into CASRPEQGVKAYNGYTF.

The chain links TRBV14 to TRBJ1-5; tentative D call: TRBD1 (5 bases). V shed 8 bases and J shed 6 bases, with 29 bases lying between them. Germline V gene data show CDR1 as SGHDN and CDR2 as FVKESK. This CDR3 region has 18 residues. CDR3 residues: CASPQSRRRLGGTQPQHF. The CDR3 DNA sequence: TGTGCCAGCCCCCAGTCCCGCCGGCGACTTGGGGGAACTCAGCCCCAGCATTTT.

This clone occurred once. This chain uses TRBV30 with TRBJ1-3; D perhaps matches TRBD1 (5 bases). Per the germline V gene, CDR1 is GTSNPN and CDR2 is SVGIG (reference sequence). Trimming removed 7 bases from V and 0 bases from J, with 7 bases in between. This CDR3 has 12 amino acids. CDR3 sequence (DNA): TGTGCCTCGACAGCCTCTGGAAACACCATATATTTT. The encoded protein is CASTASGNTIYF.

The V gene is TRBV2, the J gene TRBJ2-1; a possible D gene is TRBD2 (6 bases). From germline, CDR1 is SNHLY and CDR2 FYNNEI. The CDR3 has 14 amino acids. With 4 bases removed from V and 5 bases from J, the gap between germline ends came to 12 bases. The CDR3 DNA is TGTGCCAGCAGTGTGGATTCGGGGGACAATGAGCAGTTCTTC. Its translation: CASSVDSGDNEQFF.

Points on this clone: Distinct nucleotide sequences in the sample also encode this CDR3. The chain carries TRBV19 and TRBJ2-7; no firm D call. Germline values: CDR1 LNHDA, CDR2 SQIVND (reference sequence). The CDR3 has 12 amino acids. V was pared by 5 bases and J by 1 base, with 6 bases between. The CDR3 region has the DNA TGTGCCAGTAGTGATCGGTCCTACGAGCAGTACTTC. This translates into CASSDRSYEQYF.

V gene TRBV10-1 combines with J gene TRBJ2-1, with D possibly being TRBD2 (5 bases). CDR3 length equals 16 residues. The germline gives CDR1 WNHNN, CDR2 SYGVQD (reference sequence). Trimming shortened V by 0 bases and J by 4 bases, and 13 bases separated the two germline ends. The chain's CDR3 is CASSESGERRYNEQFF. The CDR3 DNA is TGCGCCAGCAGTGAGTCGGGTGAGCGGAGGTACAATGAGCAGTTCTTC.

The rearrangement joins TRBV5-1 to TRBJ2-7; D is perhaps TRBD1 (5 bases). CDR1 SGHRS and CDR2 YFSETQ come from the germline V gene. The V end lost 2 bases, the J end lost 2 bases, and 14 bases lay between the germline ends. The CDR3 contains 15 residues. The CDR3 coding sequence is TGCGCCAGCAGCTTCTTGACAGCCGCCACCTACGAGCAGTACTTC. Residues: CASSFLTAATYEQYF.

The chain uses TRBV11-3 and TRBJ2-7; D is undetermined. V lost 2 bases, J lost 1 base, and 6 bases lay in between. There are 13 residues in the CDR3. Germline V CDR1 and CDR2: SGHNT, YENEEA. CDR3 DNA sequence: TGTGCCAGCAGCTTAAAAGGATCCTACGAGCAGTACTTC. Amino acids: CASSLKGSYEQYF.

The CDR3 spells CASSVGGQGVGANVLTF. The CDR3 DNA follows: TGCGCCAGCAGCGTGGGGGGACAGGGCGTTGGGGCCAACGTCCTGACTTTC. The chain couples TRBV5-1 to TRBJ2-6; 9 nucleotides align to TRBD1. This CDR3 is 17 amino acids long. J lost 3 bases, V lost 4 bases, and 8 bases had no gene match. Germline V gives CDR1 SGHRS, CDR2 YFSETQ.

CDR3 amino acids: CASSLGGQGPYEQYF. The CDR3 DNA is TGCGCCAGCAGCCTGGGGGGACAGGGTCCGTACGAGCAGTACTTC. V gene TRBV5-1 combines with J gene TRBJ2-7, with 9 bases fitting TRBD1. CDR1 and CDR2 from the germline V gene are SGHRS and YFSETQ. J lost 4 bases, V lost 4 bases, and 9 bases had no gene match. The CDR3 consists of 15 residues.

The rearrangement joins TRBV11-3 to TRBJ1-2; the D is unclear. CDR1 and CDR2 (germline): SGHNT, YENEEA. The CDR3 loop spans 14 amino acids. Trimming shortened V by 2 bases and J by 8 bases, and 15 bases separated the two germline ends. Here the CDR3 reads CASSLNCPCLGYTF. For the CDR3, the DNA is TGTGCCAGCAGCTTAAATTGTCCTTGCTTGGGCTACACCTTC.

This clone has only a few counts. The V and J genes are TRBV4-2 and TRBJ1-2; no clear D gene. Trimming cost V 1 base and J 2 bases, with 2 bases left between them. CDR3 size: 12 residues. Germline V gene data show CDR1 as LGHNA and CDR2 as YNFKEQ. The CDR3: CASSQGNYGYTF. In DNA, the CDR3 is TGTGCCAGCAGCCAAGGAAACTATGGCTACACCTTC.

Details on this clone: The sample holds other DNA sequences that translate to the same CDR3. The chain has TRBV7-9 and TRBJ2-1; TRBD2 matches at 14 bases. J was trimmed by 6 bases and V by 5 bases; bases with no gene match: 3. In germline, CDR1 is SEHNR, CDR2 FQNEAQ (reference sequence). The CDR3 loop spans 15 amino acids. This chain's CDR3 is CASSIGTSGSNEQFF. In DNA form, the CDR3 reads TGTGCCAGCAGCATCGGGACTAGCGGGAGCAATGAGCAGTTCTTC. The full variable domain, rest sourced from reference TRBV7-9 and TRBJ2-1, is DTGVSQNPRHKITKRGQNVTFRCDPISEHNRLYWYRQTLGQGPEFLTYFQNEAQLEKSRLLSDRFSAERPKGSFSTLEIQRTEQGDSAMYLCASSIGTSGSNEQFFGPGTRLTVL.

The rearrangement links TRBV11-2 to TRBJ1-2; tentatively, D is TRBD1 (6 bases). The V end was cut by 2 bases, the J end by 6 bases, with 16 bases between. The CDR3 sequence is 15 residues long. The germline V gene encodes CDR1 SGHAT and CDR2 FQNNGV. CDR3 DNA: TGTGCCAGCAGCTTACAGGGGCGTCTTGTCCATGGCTACACCTTC. It is translated as CASSLQGRLVHGYTF.

Regarding this clone: Germline and junction disagree at one end, which may indicate a read error. The V gene is TRBV15, the J gene TRBJ1-2; no firm D call. The CDR3 has 15 amino acids. CDR1 is LNHNV, CDR2 YYDKDF, per germline (reference sequence). The CDR3 loop is CATSRPGNANSGYTF. For the CDR3, the DNA is TGTGCCACCAGCAGGCCGGGAAACGCTAACTCTGGCTACACCTTC.

This sequence joins TRBV7-6 and TRBJ2-3, with 11 bases that match TRBD2. CDR3 length equals 17 residues. Germline V gives CDR1 SGHVS, CDR2 FNYEAQ. After removal of 3 bases from V and 0 bases from J, the junction contained 5 bases not matched to a gene. CDR3 bases: TGTGCCAGCAGCTTCCTAGCGGGAGGCCCCAGCACAGATACGCAGTATTTT. Encoded protein: CASSFLAGGPSTDTQYF.

On this clone: Other DNA sequences of this sample code for an identical CDR3. The chain recombines TRBV6-5 with TRBJ2-7; D ambiguous. CDR3 length: 11 residues. The ends were cut back, 3 bases at V and 7 bases at J, with 7 bases in the middle. Germline loops: CDR1 MNHEY, CDR2 SVGAGI. The CDR3 sequence: CASSYLGEQYF. The CDR3 region has the DNA TGTGCCAGCAGTTATTTGGGGGAGCAGTACTTC.

In regard to this clone: The same CDR3 can be traced to other DNA sequences in this sample. The V and J genes are TRBV5-1 and TRBJ1-2; D unresolved. This CDR3 contains 12 residues. V gave up 0 bases and J gave up 5 bases, with 5 bases separating them. Germline V gene sequence: CDR1 SGHRS, CDR2 YFSETQ. CDR3 coding DNA: TGCGCCAGCAGCTTGGAATCTTATGGCTACACCTTC. Translating gives CASSLESYGYTF.

The genes are TRBV2 and TRBJ2-7; 7 bases map to TRBD2. The germline gives CDR1 SNHLY, CDR2 FYNNEI. With V trimmed by 5 bases and J by 4 bases, 8 bases remained unmatched. This CDR3 is 14 amino acids long. This CDR3 is CASSPPGLPYEQYF. The CDR3 bases are TGTGCCAGCAGTCCCCCGGGACTACCGTACGAGCAGTACTTC. Full variable domain (missing parts from reference TRBV2 and TRBJ2-7): EPEVTQTPSHQVTQMGQEVILRCVPISNHLYFYWYRQILGQKVEFLVSFYNNEISEKSEIFDDQFSVERPDGSNFTLKIRSTKLEDSAMYFCASSPPGLPYEQYFGPGTRLTVT.

The chain carries TRBV5-5 and TRBJ2-5; no clear D gene. Germline lookup yields CDR1 SGHKS and CDR2 YYEKEE (reference sequence). The ends were cut back, 1 base at V and 7 bases at J, with 8 bases in the middle. The CDR3 covers 12 residues. This CDR3 is CASSLPAGTQYF. As DNA, the CDR3 is TGTGCCAGCAGCTTGCCAGCTGGGACCCAGTACTTC.

Here the CDR3 DNA reads TGTGCCAGCAGCCCGACTGTCTCTGGCTACACCTTC. It yields the protein CASSPTVSGYTF. This rearrangement joins TRBV11-2 to TRBJ1-2; D is undetermined. Germline-derived CDR1 and CDR2 are SGHAT and FQNNGV. With 5 bases removed from V and 7 bases from J, the gap between germline ends came to 11 bases. The CDR3 totals 12 residues.

The CDR3 spells CASHRGPQETQYF. CDR3 DNA sequence: TGTGCCAGCCACCGGGGCCCACAAGAGACCCAGTACTTC. The V call is TRBV2, the J call TRBJ2-5, with D possibly called TRBD1 or TRBD2 (5 bases each). The CDR3 is made up of 13 amino acids. Trimming stripped 8 bases from V and 2 bases from J, with 12 bases between. Per the germline V gene, CDR1 is SNHLY and CDR2 is FYNNEI.

The chain uses TRBV18 and TRBJ1-1; TRBD1 aligns across 10 bases. The CDR3 is 15 residues long. After removal of 3 bases from V and 5 bases from J, the junction contained 6 bases not matched to a gene. Germline-derived CDR1 and CDR2 are KGHSH and LQKENI. CDR3 bases: TGTGCCAGCTCACCTCGACAGGGGGCAAGTACTGAAGCTTTCTTT. Amino acid sequence: CASSPRQGASTEAFF.

The rearrangement uses TRBV7-8 and TRBJ2-7; D ambiguous. Germline V lookup: CDR1 SGHVS, CDR2 FQNEAQ. Trimming cost V 5 bases and J 5 bases, with 10 bases left between them. The CDR3 has 12 residues. The CDR3 nucleotides are TGTGCCAGCAGCCCTTACCAAGACGAGCAGTACTTC. Protein: CASSPYQDEQYF.